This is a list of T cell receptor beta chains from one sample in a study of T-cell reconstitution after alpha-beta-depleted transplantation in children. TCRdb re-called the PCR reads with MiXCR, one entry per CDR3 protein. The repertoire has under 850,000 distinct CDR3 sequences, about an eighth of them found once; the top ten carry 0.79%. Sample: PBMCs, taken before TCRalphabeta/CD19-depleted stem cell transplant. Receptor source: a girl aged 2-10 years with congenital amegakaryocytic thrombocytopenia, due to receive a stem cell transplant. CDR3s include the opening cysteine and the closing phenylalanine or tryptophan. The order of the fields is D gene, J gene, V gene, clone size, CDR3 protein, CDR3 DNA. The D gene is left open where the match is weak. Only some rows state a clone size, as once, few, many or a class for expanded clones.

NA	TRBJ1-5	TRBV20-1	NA	CSARGVGQNNQPQHF	TGCAGTGCTAGAGGAGTCGGGCAGAACAATCAGCCCCAGCATTTT
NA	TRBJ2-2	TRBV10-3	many	CAIRRGQANTGELFF	TGTGCCATCAGGAGGGGCCAAGCGAACACCGGGGAGCTGTTTTTT
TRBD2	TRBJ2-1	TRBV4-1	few	CASSQGVAGGYNEQFF	TGCGCCAGCAGCCAAGGGGTAGCGGGGGGCTACAATGAGCAGTTCTTC
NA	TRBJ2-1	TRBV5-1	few	CASSLDGSDGTGVYEQFF	TGCGCCAGCAGCTTGGACGGCAGCGACGGGACCGGGGTTTATGAGCAGTTCTTC
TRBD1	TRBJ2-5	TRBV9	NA	CASGGGQGGGETQYF	TGTGCCAGCGGGGGGGGACAGGGTGGAGGGGAGACCCAGTACTTC
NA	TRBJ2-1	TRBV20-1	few	CSASRTKPHNEQFF	TGCAGTGCGAGTCGGACAAAGCCACACAATGAGCAGTTCTTC
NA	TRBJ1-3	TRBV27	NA	CASSAPGNTIYF	TGTGCCAGCAGTGCTCCTGGAAACACCATATATTTT
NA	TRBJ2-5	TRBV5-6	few	CASSLVVVQETQYF	TGTGCCAGCAGCTTAGTAGTTGTACAAGAGACCCAGTACTTC
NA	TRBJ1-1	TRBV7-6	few	CASSYSLGVPELMNTEAFF	TGTGCCAGCAGTTATTCCCTTGGGGTGCCCGAGTTGATGAACACTGAAGCTTTCTTT
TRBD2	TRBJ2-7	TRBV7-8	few	CASSLIRGLAGGVSYEQYF	TGTGCCAGCAGCTTAATCCGGGGACTAGCGGGAGGGGTCTCCTACGAGCAGTACTTC
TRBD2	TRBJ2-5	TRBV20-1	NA	CSARGPLDSGRAGETQYF	TGCAGTGCTAGAGGTCCCCTTGATAGCGGGAGGGCCGGTGAGACCCAGTACTTC
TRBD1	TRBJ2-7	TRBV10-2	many	CASSPDRVTLSYEQYF	TGCGCCAGCAGTCCAGACAGGGTAACCCTTAGCTACGAGCAGTACTTC
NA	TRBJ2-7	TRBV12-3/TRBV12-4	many	CASTGEFDGYEQYF	TGTGCCAGCACTGGGGAGTTCGATGGGTACGAGCAGTACTTC
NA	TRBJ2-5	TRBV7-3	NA	CASSYIGETQYF	TGTGCCAGCAGCTATATAGGAGAGACCCAGTACTTC
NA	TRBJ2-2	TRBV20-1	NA	CSARQFGGGVSGELFF	TGCAGTGCTAGACAATTCGGGGGAGGTGTTTCCGGGGAGCTGTTTTTT
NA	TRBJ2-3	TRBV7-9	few	CASSFRAFPDTQYF	TGTGCCAGCAGCTTTAGGGCCTTCCCAGATACGCAGTATTTT
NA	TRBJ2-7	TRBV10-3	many	CAISDGSYEQYF	TGTGCCATCAGTGACGGGTCGTACGAGCAGTACTTC
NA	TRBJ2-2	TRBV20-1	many	CSAHHRDTGELFF	TGCAGTGCCCACCACAGAGACACCGGGGAGCTGTTTTTT
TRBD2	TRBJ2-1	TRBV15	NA	CATSRDVSVWAGGPDDEQFF	TGTGCCACCAGCAGAGATGTATCGGTATGGGCGGGAGGGCCCGATGATGAGCAGTTCTTC
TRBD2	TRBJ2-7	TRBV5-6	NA	CASSLGILAGGLYEQYF	TGTGCCAGCAGCTTGGGGATACTAGCGGGAGGCCTCTACGAGCAGTACTTC
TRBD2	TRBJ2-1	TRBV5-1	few	CASSLSLAGPDYNEQFF	TGCGCCAGCAGCTTATCACTAGCGGGCCCAGACTACAATGAGCAGTTCTTC
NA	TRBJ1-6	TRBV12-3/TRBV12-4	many	CASSSLDRLGPLHF	TGTGCCAGCAGTTCCCTAGACAGATTGGGACCCCTCCACTTT
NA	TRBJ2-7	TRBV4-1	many	CASSRDNSYEQYF	TGCGCCAGCAGCCGGGACAACTCCTACGAGCAGTACTTC
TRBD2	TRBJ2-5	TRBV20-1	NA	CSTLSGLAEETQYF	TGCAGTACATTATCGGGACTAGCGGAAGAGACCCAGTACTTC
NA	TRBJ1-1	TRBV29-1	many	CSVEGSQGPTEAFF	TGCAGCGTTGAGGGTTCGCAGGGACCCACTGAAGCTTTCTTT
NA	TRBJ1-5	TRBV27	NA	CASSLIPVRRGGQPQHF	TGTGCCAGCAGTTTGATCCCGGTTCGACGGGGAGGTCAGCCCCAGCATTTT
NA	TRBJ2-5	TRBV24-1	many	CATSPGSQETQYF	TGTGCCACCAGTCCCGGGAGCCAAGAGACCCAGTACTTC
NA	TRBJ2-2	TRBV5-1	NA	CASSVGTANTGELFF	TGCGCCAGCAGCGTGGGGACTGCGAACACCGGGGAGCTGTTTTTT